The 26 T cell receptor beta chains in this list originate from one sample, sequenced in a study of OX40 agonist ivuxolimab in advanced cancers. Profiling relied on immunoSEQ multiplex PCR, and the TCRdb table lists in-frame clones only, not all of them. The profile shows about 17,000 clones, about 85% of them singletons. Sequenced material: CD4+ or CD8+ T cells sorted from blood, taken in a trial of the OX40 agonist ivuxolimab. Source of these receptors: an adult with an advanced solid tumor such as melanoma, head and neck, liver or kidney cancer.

The DNA of the CDR3 is TGTGCCAGCAGCTTGGGAGGCGGGAGAAGAAACACCATATATTTT. Translating it yields CASSLGGGRRNTIYF. J is TRBJ1-3 and V is TRBV5-6; D call uncertain. The CDR3 is 15 residues long. V dropped 0 bases and J dropped 5 bases, with 12 bases sitting between them. CDR1 and CDR2 (germline): SGHDT, YYEEEE.

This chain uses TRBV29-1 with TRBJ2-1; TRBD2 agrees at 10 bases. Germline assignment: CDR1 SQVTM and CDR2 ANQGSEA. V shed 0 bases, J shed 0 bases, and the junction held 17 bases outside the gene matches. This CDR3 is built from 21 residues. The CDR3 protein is CSVEDSPLGLAEILSYNEQFF. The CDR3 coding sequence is TGCAGCGTTGAAGATTCGCCCTTAGGACTAGCGGAAATCCTCTCCTACAATGAGCAGTTCTTC.

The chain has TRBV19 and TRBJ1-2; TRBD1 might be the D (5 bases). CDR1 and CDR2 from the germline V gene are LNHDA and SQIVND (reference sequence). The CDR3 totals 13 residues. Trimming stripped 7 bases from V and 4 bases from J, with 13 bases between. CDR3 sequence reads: CASTLGVGYGYTF. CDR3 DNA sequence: TGTGCCAGTACCCTAGGGGTTGGCTATGGCTACACCTTC.

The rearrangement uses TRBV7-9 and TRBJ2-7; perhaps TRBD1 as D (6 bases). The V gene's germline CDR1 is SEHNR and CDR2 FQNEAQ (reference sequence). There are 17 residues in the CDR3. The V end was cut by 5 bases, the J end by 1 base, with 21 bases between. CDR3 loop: CASSPDAWGRDSYEQYF. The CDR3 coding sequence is TGTGCCAGCAGCCCGGACGCGTGGGGGCGCGATTCCTACGAGCAGTACTTC. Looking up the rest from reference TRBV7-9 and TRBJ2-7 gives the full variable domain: DTGVSQNPRHKITKRGQNVTFRCDPISEHNRLYWYRQTLGQGPEFLTYFQNEAQLEKSRLLSDRFSAERPKGSFSTLEIQRTEQGDSAMYLCASSPDAWGRDSYEQYFGPGTRLTVT.

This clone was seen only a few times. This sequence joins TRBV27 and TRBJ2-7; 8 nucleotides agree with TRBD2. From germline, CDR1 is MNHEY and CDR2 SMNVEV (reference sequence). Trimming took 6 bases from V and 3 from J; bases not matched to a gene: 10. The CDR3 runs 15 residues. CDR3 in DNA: TGTGCCAGCAGCCTACGCCACACTAGCGGCTACGAGCAGTACTTC. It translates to CASSLRHTSGYEQYF.

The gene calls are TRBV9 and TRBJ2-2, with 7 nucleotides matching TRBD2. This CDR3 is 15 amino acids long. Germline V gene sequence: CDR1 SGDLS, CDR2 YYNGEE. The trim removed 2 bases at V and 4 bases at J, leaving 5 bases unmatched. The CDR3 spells CASSVWGEGTGELFF. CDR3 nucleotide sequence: TGTGCCAGCAGCGTGTGGGGGGAGGGCACCGGGGAGCTGTTTTTT.

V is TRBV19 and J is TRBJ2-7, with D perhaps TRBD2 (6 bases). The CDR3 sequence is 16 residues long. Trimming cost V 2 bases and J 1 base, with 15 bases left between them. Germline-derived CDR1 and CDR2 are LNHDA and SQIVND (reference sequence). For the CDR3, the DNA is TGTGCCAGTAGTATAATTGGAGGGGACGGGTCCTACGAGCAGTACTTC. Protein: CASSIIGGDGSYEQYF. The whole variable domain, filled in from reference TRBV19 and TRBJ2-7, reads DGGITQSPKYLFRKEGQNVTLSCEQNLNHDAMYWYRQDPGQGLRLIYYSQIVNDFQKGDIAEGYSVSREKKESFPLTVTSAQKNPTAFYLCASSIIGGDGSYEQYFGPGTRLTVT.

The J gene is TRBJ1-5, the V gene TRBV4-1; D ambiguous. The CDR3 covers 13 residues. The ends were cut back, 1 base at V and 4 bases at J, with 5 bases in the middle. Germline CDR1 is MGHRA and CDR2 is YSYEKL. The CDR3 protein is CASSQARNQPQHF. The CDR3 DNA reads TGCGCCAGCAGCCAAGCTAGGAATCAGCCCCAGCATTTT.

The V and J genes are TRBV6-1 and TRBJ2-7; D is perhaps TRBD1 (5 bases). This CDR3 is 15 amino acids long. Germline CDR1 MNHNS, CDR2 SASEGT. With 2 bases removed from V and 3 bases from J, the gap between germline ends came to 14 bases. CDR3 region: CASSEYGAMNYEQYF. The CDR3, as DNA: TGTGCCAGCAGTGAATATGGGGCGATGAACTACGAGCAGTACTTC.

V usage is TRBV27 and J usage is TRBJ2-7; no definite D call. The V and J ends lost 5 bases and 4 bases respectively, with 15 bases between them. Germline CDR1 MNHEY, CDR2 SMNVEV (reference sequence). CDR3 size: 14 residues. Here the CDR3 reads CASSPTEAGYEQYF. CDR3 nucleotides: TGTGCCAGCAGTCCCACAGAGGCTGGGTACGAGCAGTACTTC.

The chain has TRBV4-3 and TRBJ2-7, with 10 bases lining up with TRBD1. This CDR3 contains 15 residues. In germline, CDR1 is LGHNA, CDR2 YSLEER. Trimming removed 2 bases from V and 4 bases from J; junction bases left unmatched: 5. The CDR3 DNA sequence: TGCGCCAGCAGCCAACATAGGACAGGGGGTTACGAGCAGTACTTC. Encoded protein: CASSQHRTGGYEQYF.

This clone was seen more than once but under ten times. The CDR3 spells CASSDTPQGGWNGYTF. CDR3 DNA sequence: TGTGCCAGCAGTGACACTCCGCAGGGCGGTTGGAATGGCTACACCTTC. This chain connects TRBV6-4 to TRBJ1-2; a weak D match, TRBD1 (5 bases). Germline assignment: CDR1 MRHNA and CDR2 SNTAGT. The V end was cut by 2 bases, the J end by 6 bases, with 19 bases between. The CDR3 spans 16 residues.

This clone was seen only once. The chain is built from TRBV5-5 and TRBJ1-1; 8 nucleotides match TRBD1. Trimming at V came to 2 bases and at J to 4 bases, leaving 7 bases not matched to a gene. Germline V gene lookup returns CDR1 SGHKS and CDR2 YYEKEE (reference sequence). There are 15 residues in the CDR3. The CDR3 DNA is TGTGCCAGCAGCTTACAGGGGGTAGGTTTCACTGAAGCTTTCTTT. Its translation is CASSLQGVGFTEAFF.

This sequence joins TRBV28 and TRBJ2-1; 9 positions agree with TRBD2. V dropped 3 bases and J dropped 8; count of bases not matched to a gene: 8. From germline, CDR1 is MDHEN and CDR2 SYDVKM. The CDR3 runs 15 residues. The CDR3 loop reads CASSFRSSGVDEQFF. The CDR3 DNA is TGTGCCAGCAGTTTTCGTTCTAGCGGGGTAGATGAGCAGTTCTTC.

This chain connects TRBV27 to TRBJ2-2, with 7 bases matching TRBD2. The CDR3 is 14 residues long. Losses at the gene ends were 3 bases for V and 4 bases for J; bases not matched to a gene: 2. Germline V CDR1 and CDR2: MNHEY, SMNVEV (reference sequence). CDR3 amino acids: CASSFGEGTGELFF. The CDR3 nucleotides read TGTGCCAGCAGTTTTGGGGAGGGCACCGGGGAGCTGTTTTTT.

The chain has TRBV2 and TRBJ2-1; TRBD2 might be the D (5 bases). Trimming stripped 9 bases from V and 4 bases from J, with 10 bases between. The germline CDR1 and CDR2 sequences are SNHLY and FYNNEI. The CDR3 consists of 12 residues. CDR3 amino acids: CARSRGYNEQFF. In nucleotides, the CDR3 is TGTGCCAGGTCACGGGGTTACAATGAGCAGTTCTTC.

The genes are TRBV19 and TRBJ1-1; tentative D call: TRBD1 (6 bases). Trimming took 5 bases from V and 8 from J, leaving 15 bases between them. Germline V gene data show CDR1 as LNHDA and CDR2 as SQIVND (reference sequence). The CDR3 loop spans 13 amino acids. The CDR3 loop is CASSLAQGIEAFF. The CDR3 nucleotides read TGTGCCAGTAGTTTGGCCCAGGGGATAGAAGCTTTCTTT. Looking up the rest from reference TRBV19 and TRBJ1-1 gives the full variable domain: DGGITQSPKYLFRKEGQNVTLSCEQNLNHDAMYWYRQDPGQGLRLIYYSQIVNDFQKGDIAEGYSVSREKKESFPLTVTSAQKNPTAFYLCASSLAQGIEAFFGQGTRLTVV.

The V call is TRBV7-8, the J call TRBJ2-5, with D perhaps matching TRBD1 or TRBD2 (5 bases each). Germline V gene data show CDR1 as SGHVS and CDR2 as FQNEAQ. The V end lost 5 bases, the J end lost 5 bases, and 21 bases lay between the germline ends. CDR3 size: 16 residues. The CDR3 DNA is TGTGCCAGCAGCGTATCGGGACCCCAAGTGACGGAGACCCAGTACTTC. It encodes CASSVSGPQVTETQYF.

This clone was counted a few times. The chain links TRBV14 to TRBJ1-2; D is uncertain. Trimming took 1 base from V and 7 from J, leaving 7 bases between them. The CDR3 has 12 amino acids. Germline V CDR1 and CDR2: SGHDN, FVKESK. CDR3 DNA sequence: TGTGCCAGCAGCCAAGGGACGTTTGGCTACACCTTC. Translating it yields CASSQGTFGYTF.

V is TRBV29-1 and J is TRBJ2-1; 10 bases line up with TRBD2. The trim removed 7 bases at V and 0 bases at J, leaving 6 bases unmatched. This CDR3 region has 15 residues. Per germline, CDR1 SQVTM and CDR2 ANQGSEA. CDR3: CSGMGLAPSYNEQFF. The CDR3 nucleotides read TGCAGCGGGATGGGACTAGCGCCCTCCTACAATGAGCAGTTCTTC.

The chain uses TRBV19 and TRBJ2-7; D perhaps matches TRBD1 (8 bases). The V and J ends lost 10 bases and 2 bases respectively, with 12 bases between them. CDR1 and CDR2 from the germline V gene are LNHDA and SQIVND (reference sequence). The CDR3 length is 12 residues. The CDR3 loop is CATTGGAYEQYF. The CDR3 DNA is TGTGCCACTACAGGGGGGGCCTACGAGCAGTACTTC.

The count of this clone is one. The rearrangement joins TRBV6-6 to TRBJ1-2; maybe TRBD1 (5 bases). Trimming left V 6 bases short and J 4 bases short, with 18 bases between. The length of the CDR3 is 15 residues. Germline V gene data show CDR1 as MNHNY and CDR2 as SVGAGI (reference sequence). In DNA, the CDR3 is TGTGCCAGCAGACCCGGGCAGGGCCGAGGCTATGGCTACACCTTC. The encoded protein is CASRPGQGRGYGYTF.

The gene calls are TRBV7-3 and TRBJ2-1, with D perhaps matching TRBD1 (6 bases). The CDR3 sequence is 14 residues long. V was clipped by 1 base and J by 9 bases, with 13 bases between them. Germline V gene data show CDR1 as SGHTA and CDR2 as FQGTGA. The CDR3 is CASSLSLGAGEQFF. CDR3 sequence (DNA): TGTGCCAGCAGCTTAAGTCTGGGGGCAGGTGAGCAGTTCTTC.

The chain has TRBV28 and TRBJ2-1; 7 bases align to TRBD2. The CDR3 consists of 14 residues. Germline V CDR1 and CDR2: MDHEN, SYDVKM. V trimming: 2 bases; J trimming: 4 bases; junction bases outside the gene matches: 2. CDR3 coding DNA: TGTGCCAGCAGTTTACGGCGGGGGTACAATGAGCAGTTCTTC. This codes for CASSLRRGYNEQFF.

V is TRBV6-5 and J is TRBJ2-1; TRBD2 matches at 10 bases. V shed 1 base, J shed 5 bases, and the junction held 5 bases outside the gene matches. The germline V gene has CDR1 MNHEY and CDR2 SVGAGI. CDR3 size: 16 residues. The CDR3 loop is CASSYYLAGENNEQFF. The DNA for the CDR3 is TGTGCCAGCAGTTACTATCTAGCGGGAGAAAACAATGAGCAGTTCTTC.

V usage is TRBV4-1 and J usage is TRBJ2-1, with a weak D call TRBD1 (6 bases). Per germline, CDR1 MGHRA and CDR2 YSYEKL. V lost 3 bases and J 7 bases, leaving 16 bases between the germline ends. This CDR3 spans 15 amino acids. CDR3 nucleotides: TGCGCCAGCAGCCAGCCCCGGACAGAAGTTAATGAGCAGTTCTTC. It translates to CASSQPRTEVNEQFF.